This T cell receptor beta chain is from a study of Tregs in tolerant kidney transplant recipients. Study-wide background: CD4+CD25+CD127- cells came from roughly three-day belatacept mixed lymphocyte reactions, some with 5-day graft donor restimulation. Sorting used antibodies to exclude donor cells.

Regarding this clone: The antigen remains unidentified.

V was trimmed by 6 bases and J by 0 bases, leaving 11 bases between them. CDR3 size: 14 residues. Germline CDR1 SNHLY, CDR2 FYNNEI. Overall study results and limits: No direct test of biological reproducibility was done here.

Some clones are missing from TCRdb's copy, which holds only in-frame ones; the method was immunoSEQ multiplex PCR. Of around 21,000 clones detected, roughly 65% appear once; the ten largest clones hold around 3%. Sequencing used Tregs from blood cultured with allogeneic cells. The receptor was isolated from a human donor in good health. The chain recombines TRBV2 with TRBJ1-1; maybe TRBD1 (5 bases). The CDR3 coding sequence is TGTGCCAGCAGAGCTAGGGACGTGAACACTGAAGCTTTCTTT. Its protein is CASRARDVNTEAFF.